What follows are 22 T cell receptor beta chains derived from one specimen sequenced in a study of blood T cell repertoires in COVID-19. Libraries were prepared by immunoSEQ multiplex PCR; TCRdb keeps only in-frame clonotypes and omits some of them. The sample holds fewer than 120,000 clones, roughly four fifths seen once. What was sequenced was peripheral blood. Every receptor here comes from an older woman with acute or convalescent COVID-19.

V usage is TRBV4-1 and J usage is TRBJ1-6, with a weak D call TRBD1 (6 bases). V was shortened by 4 bases and J by 9 bases, with 10 bases between the two germline ends. CDR3 length equals 13 residues. Germline lookup yields CDR1 MGHRA and CDR2 YSYEKL. CDR3 loop: CASSPDRRSPLHF. CDR3 DNA sequence: TGCGCCAGCAGCCCCGACAGGCGTTCACCCCTCCACTTT.

Written as DNA, the CDR3 is TGTGCCAGCAGGTCAGGGCGAAGGACTGAAGCTTTCTTT. This sequence encodes CASRSGRRTEAFF. V gene TRBV3-1 (or the pseudogene TRBV3-2) combines with J gene TRBJ1-1; D possibly corresponds to TRBD1 (5 bases). From germline, CDR1 is LGHDT and CDR2 YNNKEL (reference sequence). The length of the CDR3 is 13 residues. Trimming took off 6 bases at V and 5 bases at J, with 13 bases between the two ends.

The chain has TRBV5-5 and TRBJ1-2; possible D gene TRBD1, 6 bases. CDR1 and CDR2 from the germline V gene are SGHKS and YYEKEE (reference sequence). Trimming took 2 bases from V and 2 from J, leaving 16 bases between them. This CDR3 spans 16 amino acids. The CDR3: CASSFSPGQRNYGYTF. The CDR3 coding sequence is TGTGCCAGCAGCTTTTCGCCGGGACAAAGGAACTATGGCTACACCTTC.

The chain carries TRBV19 and TRBJ1-5, with D possibly TRBD1 on 5 matching bases. Deletions cut 5 bases from V and 0 bases from J, with 11 bases between. Germline CDR1 reads LNHDA; CDR2 reads SQIVND (reference sequence). This CDR3 has 15 residues. The CDR3 coding sequence is TGTGCCAGTAGTGACAGCCTAAATAGCAATCAGCCCCAGCATTTT. Encoded protein: CASSDSLNSNQPQHF.

A word on this clone: The junction differs from germline at one of its ends, possibly a read error. The CDR3 DNA sequence: TGTGCCAGCAGTTTATCTCGGGGGGGGCTACAAGCACACTTC. Translating gives CASSLSRGGLQAHF. The rearrangement uses TRBV28 and TRBJ2-5, with 8 bases fitting TRBD2. Germline V gene data show CDR1 as MDHEN and CDR2 as SYDVKM. This CDR3 contains 14 residues.

The chain recombines TRBV9 with TRBJ2-4; D uncertain. This CDR3 region has 15 residues. The V end was cut by 2 bases, the J end by 0 bases, with 9 bases between. Per germline, CDR1 SGDLS and CDR2 YYNGEE. CDR3 nucleotides: TGTGCCAGCAGCGTCGAGCCCGGAGCCAAAAACATTCAGTACTTC. This encodes CASSVEPGAKNIQYF.

This chain links TRBV27 with TRBJ2-1; 8 bases agree with TRBD2. CDR3 length: 14 residues. V trimming: 5 bases; J trimming: 13 bases; junction bases outside the gene matches: 13. Germline CDR1 and CDR2: MNHEY and SMNVEV (reference sequence). CDR3 amino acids: CASSLGLARRTQFF. DNA for the CDR3: TGTGCCAGCAGTCTTGGACTAGCTCGGAGAACTCAGTTCTTC.

The V gene is TRBV18, the J gene TRBJ1-4; 9 bases match TRBD1. Germline loops: CDR1 KGHSH, CDR2 LQKENI. CDR3 length equals 15 residues. V lost 4 bases to trimming and J lost 8 bases; unmatched junction nucleotides: 8. In nucleotides, the CDR3 is TGTGCCAGCTCACTCCCGGGACAGGGAATCGAAAAACTGTTTTTT. Its protein is CASSLPGQGIEKLFF.

The gene calls are TRBV4-1 and TRBJ2-3; 8 bases match TRBD2. Trimming cost V 7 bases and J 6 bases; bases outside gene matches: 9. Germline-derived CDR1 and CDR2 are MGHRA and YSYEKL. The CDR3 extends over 14 amino acids. The CDR3 is CASTSGGAGDTQYF. CDR3 in DNA: TGCGCCAGCACCTCCGGGGGGGCCGGGGATACGCAGTATTTT.

The rearrangement uses TRBV5-8 and TRBJ1-2, with 10 bases that match TRBD1. CDR1 and CDR2 from the germline V gene are SGHTS and YDEGEE. After removal of 4 bases from V and 8 bases from J, the junction contained 17 bases not matched to a gene. The CDR3 has 17 residues. The CDR3 loop reads CASSPPFPGTGDRGYTF. DNA for the CDR3: TGTGCCAGCAGCCCACCGTTCCCCGGGACAGGGGATAGAGGCTACACCTTC. Full variable domain (remainder filled in from reference TRBV5-8 and TRBJ1-2): EAGVTQSPTHLIKTRGQQATLRCSPISGHTSVYWYQQALGLGLQFLLWYDEGEERNRGNFPPRFSGRQFPNYSSELNVNALELEDSALYLCASSPPFPGTGDRGYTFGSGTRLTVV.

The genes are TRBV29-1 and TRBJ1-2, with TRBD1 matching over 8 bases. The V gene end was trimmed by 4 bases and the J gene end by 8 bases; junction bases not matched to a gene: 15. Germline CDR1 SQVTM, CDR2 ANQGSEA. This CDR3 has 15 amino acids. The CDR3 region is CSVVDRGEPGGGYTF. The CDR3, as DNA: TGCAGCGTTGTTGACAGGGGCGAACCTGGCGGGGGCTACACCTTC.

In this sample, this clone turned up once. This chain connects TRBV10-3 to TRBJ1-1; a possible D gene is TRBD1 (6 bases). Deletions cut 11 bases from V and 1 base from J, with 14 bases between. This CDR3 is 13 amino acids long. CDR1 and CDR2 (germline): ENHRY, SYGVKD. The CDR3 loop reads CAAQGGGNTEAFF. Here the CDR3 DNA reads TGTGCCGCGCAAGGGGGGGGGAACACTGAAGCTTTCTTT.

V is TRBV5-1 and J is TRBJ1-5; D is perhaps TRBD1 (5 bases). There are 15 residues in the CDR3. Germline CDR1 reads SGHRS; CDR2 reads YFSETQ. Trimming pared 0 bases from V and 7 bases from J, leaving 14 bases between. The CDR3 reads CASSLEGQGLQPQHF. The CDR3 region has the DNA TGCGCCAGCAGCTTGGAGGGGCAGGGTTTACAGCCCCAGCATTTT.

The V call is TRBV28, the J call TRBJ1-1, with D possibly matching TRBD1 (6 bases). Germline values: CDR1 MDHEN, CDR2 SYDVKM. Trimming cost V 2 bases and J 1 base, with 8 bases left between them. The length of the CDR3 is 14 residues. The CDR3 protein is CASSLAGANTEAFF. The DNA for the CDR3 is TGTGCCAGCAGTTTAGCAGGGGCGAACACTGAAGCTTTCTTT.

The V call is TRBV6-5, the J call TRBJ2-6; no clear D gene. The ends were cut back, 8 bases at V and 2 bases at J, with 10 bases in the middle. Germline V gene sequence: CDR1 MNHEY, CDR2 SVGAGI. The CDR3 has 14 amino acids. This CDR3 reads CASRLVAGANVLTF. CDR3 DNA sequence: TGTGCCAGCCGCTTAGTAGCTGGGGCCAACGTCCTGACTTTC.

The V and J genes are TRBV14 and TRBJ2-4; D is uncertain. This CDR3 contains 12 residues. Germline CDR1 and CDR2: SGHDN and FVKESK. The V and J ends lost 3 bases and 9 bases respectively, with 9 bases between them. The CDR3 is CASSHRRGIQYF. The CDR3 DNA reads as TGTGCCAGCAGCCATCGTCGCGGCATTCAGTACTTC.

V gene TRBV7-9 combines with J gene TRBJ2-7; 11 nucleotides line up with TRBD1. This CDR3 comprises 17 residues. Germline-derived CDR1 and CDR2 are SEHNR and FQNEAQ (reference sequence). V lost 5 bases, J lost 0 bases, and 9 bases stayed unmatched. The CDR3 DNA is TGTGCCAGCAGCCCAGGGACAGGGGGTCTCTCCTCCTACGAGCAGTACTTC. The encoded protein is CASSPGTGGLSSYEQYF.

The V and J genes are TRBV2 and TRBJ1-4, with TRBD1 matching 11 bases. Germline CDR1 is SNHLY and CDR2 is FYNNEI. The CDR3 totals 14 residues. V lost 6 bases, J lost 8 bases, and 5 bases stayed unmatched. DNA of the CDR3: TGTGCCAGCAGCGAATGGACAGGGGGCGAAAAACTGTTTTTT. Translated, it gives CASSEWTGGEKLFF.

This rearrangement joins TRBV29-1 to TRBJ2-7; D perhaps matches TRBD1 (6 bases). V was clipped by 5 bases and J by 4 bases, with 21 bases between them. The CDR3 is 15 amino acids. Germline CDR1 is SQVTM and CDR2 is ANQGSEA. The CDR3 DNA follows: TGCAGCGTTAGAACTTCAAGGACAGAAAAGTACGAGCAGTACTTC. Protein sequence: CSVRTSRTEKYEQYF.

V usage is TRBV11-2 and J usage is TRBJ2-4, with D possibly TRBD1 on 7 matching bases. The germline CDR1 and CDR2 sequences are SGHAT and FQNNGV. V lost 2 bases and J lost 5, with 13 bases in between. CDR3 size: 15 residues. The DNA of the CDR3 is TGTGCCAGCAGCTTATGGAGGGGGCGGGAAAACATTCAGTACTTC. The encoded protein is CASSLWRGRENIQYF. The full variable domain, its missing parts supplied by reference TRBV11-2 and TRBJ2-4, is EAGVAQSPRYKIIEKRQSVAFWCNPISGHATLYWYQQILGQGPKLLIQFQNNGVVDDSQLPKDRFSAERLKGVDSTLKIQPAKLEDSAVYLCASSLWRGRENIQYFGAGTRLSVL.

Only one count was recorded for this clone. The chain carries TRBV9 and TRBJ1-1, with 8 nucleotides matching TRBD1. With V trimmed by 4 bases and J by 4 bases, 6 bases remained unmatched. The germline gives CDR1 SGDLS, CDR2 YYNGEE. The CDR3 consists of 14 residues. This chain's CDR3 is CASSPGGWSTEAFF. CDR3 nucleotides: TGTGCCAGCAGCCCAGGGGGCTGGAGCACTGAAGCTTTCTTT.

The gene calls are TRBV6-2 or TRBV6-3 and TRBJ1-1, with D perhaps TRBD1 (6 bases). CDR3 size: 19 residues. Trimming removed 4 bases from V and 0 bases from J, with 24 bases in between. Germline values: CDR1 MNHEY, CDR2 SVGEGT. CDR3 nucleotide sequence: TGTGCCAGCAGTTTGTACCGGGACAACCTTAGGAGGATGAACACTGAAGCTTTCTTT. Encoded protein: CASSLYRDNLRRMNTEAFF.